Listed here is a single T cell receptor beta chain. The antigen is undetermined. Assay: immunoSEQ multiplex PCR; the TCRdb copy retains only in-frame clones and omits some. This sample has hundreds of thousands of clones, with 75% to 85% found just once. These data come from a study of shared clonotypes between healthy human individuals. Whole-study findings and limits: Tissues were not sampled, only blood, and their repertoires likely differ. Few donors restricted represented genetic and exposure-history diversity. An expected dependence of interdonor clonotype sharing on sequencing depth was noted.

The donors were all Caucasian adults (living in Nashville, Tennessee). Material: PBMCs. The receptor's source is a woman in her forties in good health. Some clones in this sample may be carry-over from other donors' samples.

The CDR3: CASSLNLGTAGELFF. The CDR3, as DNA: TGTGCCAGCAGTTTAAATCTCGGGACAGCCGGGGAGCTGTTTTTT. The V call is TRBV27, the J call TRBJ2-2, with TRBD1 identical over 7 bases. The CDR3 contains 15 residues. V lost 2 bases to trimming and J lost 6 bases; unmatched junction nucleotides: 6. Germline V CDR1 and CDR2: MNHEY, SMNVEV (reference sequence).